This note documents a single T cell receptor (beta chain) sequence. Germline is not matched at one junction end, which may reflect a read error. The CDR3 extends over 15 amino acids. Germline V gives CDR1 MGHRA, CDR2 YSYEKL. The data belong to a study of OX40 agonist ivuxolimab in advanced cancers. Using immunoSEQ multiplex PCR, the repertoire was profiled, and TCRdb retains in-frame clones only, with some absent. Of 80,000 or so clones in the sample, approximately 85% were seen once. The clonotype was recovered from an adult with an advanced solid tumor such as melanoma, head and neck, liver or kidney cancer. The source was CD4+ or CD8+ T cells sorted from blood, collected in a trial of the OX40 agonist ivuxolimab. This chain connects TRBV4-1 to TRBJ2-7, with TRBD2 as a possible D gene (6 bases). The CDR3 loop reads CASGQDSGGMDEQYF. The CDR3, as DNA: TGCGCCAGCGGCCAAGATTCCGGGGGAATGGACGAGCAGTACTTC.